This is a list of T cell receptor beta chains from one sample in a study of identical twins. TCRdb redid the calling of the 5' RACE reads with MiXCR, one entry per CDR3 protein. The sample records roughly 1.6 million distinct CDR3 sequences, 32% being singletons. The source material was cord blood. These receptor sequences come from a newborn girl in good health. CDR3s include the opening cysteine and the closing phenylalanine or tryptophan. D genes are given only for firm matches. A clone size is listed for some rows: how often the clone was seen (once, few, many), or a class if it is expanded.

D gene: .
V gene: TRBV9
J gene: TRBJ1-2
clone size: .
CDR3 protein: CASTRSRRANYGYTF
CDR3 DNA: TGTGCCAGCACCCGTTCCAGGAGGGCTAACTATGGCTACACCTTC

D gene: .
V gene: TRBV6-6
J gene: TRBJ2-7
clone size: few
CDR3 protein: CASSRLLYEQYF
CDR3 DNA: TGTGCCAGCAGTCGGCTTCTATACGAGCAGTACTTC

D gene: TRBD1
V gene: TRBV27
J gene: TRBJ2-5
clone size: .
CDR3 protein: CASSLDRGKETQYF
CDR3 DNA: TGTGCCAGCAGTCTGGACAGGGGAAAAGAGACCCAGTACTTC

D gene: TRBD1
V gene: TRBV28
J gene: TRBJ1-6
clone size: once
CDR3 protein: CASSSGQGDSPPHF
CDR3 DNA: TGTGCCAGCAGTTCCGGACAGGGTGATTCACCCCCCCACTTT

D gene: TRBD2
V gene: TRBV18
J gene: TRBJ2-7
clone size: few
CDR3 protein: CASSPWSSGITYEQYF
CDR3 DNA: TGTGCCAGCTCACCCTGGTCTAGCGGGATTACCTACGAGCAGTACTTC

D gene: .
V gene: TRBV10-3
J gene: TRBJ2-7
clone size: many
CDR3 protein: CAISDGLPSYEQYF
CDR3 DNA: TGTGCCATCAGTGACGGACTCCCTTCCTACGAGCAGTACTTC

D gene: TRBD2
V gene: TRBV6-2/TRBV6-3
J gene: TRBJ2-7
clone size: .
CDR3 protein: CASSQPGLGTYEQYF
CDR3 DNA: TGTGCCAGCAGCCAGCCGGGACTAGGAACCTACGAGCAGTACTTC

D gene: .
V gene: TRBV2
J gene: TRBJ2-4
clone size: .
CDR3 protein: CASSEAPRERNIQYF
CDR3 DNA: TGTGCCAGCAGTGAGGCCCCGAGAGAACGAAACATTCAGTACTTC

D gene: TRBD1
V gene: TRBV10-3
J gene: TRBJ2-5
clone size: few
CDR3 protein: CAIRGGGETQYF
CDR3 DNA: TGTGCCATCAGAGGGGGCGGAGAGACCCAGTACTTC

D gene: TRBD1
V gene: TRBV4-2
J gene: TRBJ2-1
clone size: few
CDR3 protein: CASSSGTGHNEQFF
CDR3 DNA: TGTGCCAGCAGCTCCGGGACAGGCCACAATGAGCAGTTCTTC

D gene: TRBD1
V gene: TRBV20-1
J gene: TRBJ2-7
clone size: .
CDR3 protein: CSARGLRGHSYEQYF
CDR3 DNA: TGCAGTGCTAGAGGGCTCAGGGGGCACTCCTACGAGCAGTACTTC

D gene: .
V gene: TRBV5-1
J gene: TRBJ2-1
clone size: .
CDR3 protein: CASSLEGHPYNEQFF
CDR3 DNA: TGCGCCAGCAGCTTGGAGGGACATCCCTACAATGAGCAGTTCTTC

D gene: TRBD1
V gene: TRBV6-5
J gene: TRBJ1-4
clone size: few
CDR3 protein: CASSYDGTVNEKLFF
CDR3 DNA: TGTGCCAGCAGTTACGACGGGACAGTTAATGAAAAACTGTTTTTT

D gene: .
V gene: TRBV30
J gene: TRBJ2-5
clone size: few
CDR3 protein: CAWSVRVQGETQYF
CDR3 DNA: TGTGCCTGGAGTGTACGTGTTCAGGGGGAGACCCAGTACTTC

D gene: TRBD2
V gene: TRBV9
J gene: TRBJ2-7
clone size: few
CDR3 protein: CASSVEVLAGIYEQYF
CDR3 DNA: TGTGCCAGCAGCGTAGAGGTGTTAGCGGGTATTTACGAGCAGTACTTC

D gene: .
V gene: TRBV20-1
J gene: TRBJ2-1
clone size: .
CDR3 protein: CSASKGLYNEQFF
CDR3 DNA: TGCAGTGCTTCCAAGGGGCTCTACAATGAGCAGTTCTTC

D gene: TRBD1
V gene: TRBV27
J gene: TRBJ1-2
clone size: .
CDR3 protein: CASSLSITGGYGYTF
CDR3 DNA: TGTGCCAGCAGTTTATCAATTACAGGGGGCTATGGCTACACCTTC

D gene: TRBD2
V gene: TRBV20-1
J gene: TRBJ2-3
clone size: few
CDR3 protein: CSAASGGAEDTQYF
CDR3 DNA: TGCAGTGCTGCTAGCGGGGGGGCAGAAGATACGCAGTATTTT

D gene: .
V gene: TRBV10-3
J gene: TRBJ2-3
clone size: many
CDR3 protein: CAISPPGTSTDTQYF
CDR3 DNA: TGTGCCATCAGTCCTCCGGGGACTAGCACAGATACGCAGTATTTT

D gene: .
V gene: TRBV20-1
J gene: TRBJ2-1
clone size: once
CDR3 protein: CSARRVGNEQFF
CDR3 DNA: TGCAGTGCTAGAAGGGTCGGCAATGAGCAGTTCTTC

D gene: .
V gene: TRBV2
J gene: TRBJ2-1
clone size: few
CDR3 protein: CASSSLPPGFSYNEQFF
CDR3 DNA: TGTGCCAGCAGTTCACTCCCTCCCGGATTCTCCTACAATGAGCAGTTCTTC

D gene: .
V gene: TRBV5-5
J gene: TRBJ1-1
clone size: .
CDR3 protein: CASSLALGAEAFF
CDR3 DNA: TGTGCCAGCAGCTTGGCCCTCGGGGCTGAAGCTTTCTTT

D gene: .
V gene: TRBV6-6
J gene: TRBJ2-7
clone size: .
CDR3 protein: CASLGSSYEQYF
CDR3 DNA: TGTGCCAGCCTCGGAAGCTCCTACGAGCAGTACTTC

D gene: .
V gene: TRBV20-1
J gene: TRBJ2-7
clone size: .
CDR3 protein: CSARQIGSYEQYF
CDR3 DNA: TGCAGTGCTAGACAGATAGGGTCCTACGAGCAGTACTTC

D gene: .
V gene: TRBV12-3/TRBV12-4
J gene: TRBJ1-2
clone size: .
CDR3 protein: CASSLALEHYGYTF
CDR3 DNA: TGTGCCAGCAGTTTAGCGCTGGAGCACTATGGCTACACCTTC

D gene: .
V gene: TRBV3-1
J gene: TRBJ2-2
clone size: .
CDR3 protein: CASSQAVSGELFF
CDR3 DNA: TGTGCCAGCAGCCAAGCGGTCTCCGGGGAGCTGTTTTTT

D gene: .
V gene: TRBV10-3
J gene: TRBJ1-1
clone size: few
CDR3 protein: CAISDGTRAFF
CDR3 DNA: TGTGCCATCAGTGACGGGACGAGGGCTTTCTTT

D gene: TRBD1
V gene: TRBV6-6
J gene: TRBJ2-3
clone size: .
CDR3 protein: CASSSGGQGSTDTQYF
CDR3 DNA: TGTGCCAGCAGCTCGGGGGGACAGGGTAGCACAGATACGCAGTATTTT

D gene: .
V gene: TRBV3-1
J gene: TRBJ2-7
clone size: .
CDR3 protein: CASSQFVAAYEQYF
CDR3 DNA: TGTGCCAGCAGCCAATTCGTAGCGGCCTACGAGCAGTACTTC

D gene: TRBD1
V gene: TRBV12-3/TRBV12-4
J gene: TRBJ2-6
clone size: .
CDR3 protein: CASSSMTGTLSGANVLTF
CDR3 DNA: TGTGCCAGCAGTTCGATGACAGGGACCCTTTCTGGGGCCAACGTCCTGACTTTC

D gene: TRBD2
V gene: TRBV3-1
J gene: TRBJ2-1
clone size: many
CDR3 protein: CASSQDLLAGDYNEQFF
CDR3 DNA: TGTGCCAGCAGCCAAGATCTCCTAGCGGGGGACTACAATGAGCAGTTCTTC

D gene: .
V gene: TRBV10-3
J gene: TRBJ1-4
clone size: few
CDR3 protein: CAIGRGPNEKLFF
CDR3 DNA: TGTGCCATCGGCAGGGGACCTAATGAAAAACTGTTTTTT

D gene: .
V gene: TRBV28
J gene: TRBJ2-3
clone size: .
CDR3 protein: CASRAAGTYTDTQYF
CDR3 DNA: TGTGCCAGCAGGGCCGCTGGCACCTACACAGATACGCAGTATTTT

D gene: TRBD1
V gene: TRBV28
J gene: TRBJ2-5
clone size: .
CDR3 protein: CASSFTGDNQETQYF
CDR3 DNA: TGTGCCAGCAGTTTCACAGGGGACAACCAAGAGACCCAGTACTTC

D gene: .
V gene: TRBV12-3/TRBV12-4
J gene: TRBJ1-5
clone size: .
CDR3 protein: CASSLLGIGNQPQHF
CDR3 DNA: TGTGCCAGCAGTTTACTGGGTATTGGGAATCAGCCCCAGCATTTT

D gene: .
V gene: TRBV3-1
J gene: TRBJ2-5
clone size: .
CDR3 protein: CASSQDGQSNEQYF
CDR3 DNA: TGTGCCAGCAGCCAGGACGGACAGTCCAATGAGCAGTACTTC

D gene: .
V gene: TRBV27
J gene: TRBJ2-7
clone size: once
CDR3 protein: CASRLVGSREQYF
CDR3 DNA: TGTGCCAGCAGGCTGGTGGGGTCCCGCGAGCAGTACTTC

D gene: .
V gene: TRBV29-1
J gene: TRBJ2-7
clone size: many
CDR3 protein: CSVGRGPSYEQYF
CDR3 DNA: TGCAGCGTTGGCCGGGGTCCCTCCTACGAGCAGTACTTC

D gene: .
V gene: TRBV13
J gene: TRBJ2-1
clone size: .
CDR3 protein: CASSDGKRSSYNEQFF
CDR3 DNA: TGTGCCAGCAGCGACGGGAAGAGAAGCTCCTACAATGAGCAGTTCTTC

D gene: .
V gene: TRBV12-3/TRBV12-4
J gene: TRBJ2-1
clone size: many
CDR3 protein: CASSLGYRQQFF
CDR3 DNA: TGTGCCAGCAGTTTGGGGTACCGTCAACAGTTCTTC

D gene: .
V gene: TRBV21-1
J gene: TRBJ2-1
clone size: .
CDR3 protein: CASSKDREQFF
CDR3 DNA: TGTGCCAGCAGCAAAGACCGTGAGCAGTTCTTC

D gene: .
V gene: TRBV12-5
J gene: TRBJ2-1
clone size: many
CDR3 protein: CASGLGPTYNEQFF
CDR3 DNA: TGTGCTAGTGGTTTGGGACCTACGTACAATGAGCAGTTCTTC

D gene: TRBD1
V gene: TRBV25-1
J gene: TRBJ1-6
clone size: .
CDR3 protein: CASSEGDRGYNSPLHF
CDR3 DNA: TGTGCCAGCAGTGAAGGGGACAGGGGCTATAATTCACCCCTCCACTTT